The T cell receptor beta chain described here comes from a study of T cell responses to AZD1222 COVID-19 vaccine. Some clones are missing from TCRdb's copy, which holds only in-frame ones; the method was immunoSEQ multiplex PCR. Seen here are approximately 150,000 clones, roughly 94% observed once, and the top ten hold roughly 4.6%. Findings and caveats of the study: Among those given AZD1222, only five or six were seropositive at baseline.

The length of the CDR3 is 16 residues. Germline V gene lookup returns CDR1 MNHEY and CDR2 SVGEGT. V lost 5 bases and J lost 0, with 14 bases in between. Timing groups of about 4 and about 12 weeks for second doses were pooled. Only one count was recorded for this clone. Its antigen is not known. The origin of this receptor is an adult who received the AZD1222 COVID-19 vaccine. The V call is TRBV6-2 or TRBV6-3, the J call TRBJ1-5, with D unresolved. Material: peripheral blood, obtained 28 days after the second AZD1222 dose. CDR3 sequence reads: CASSPGLLYSNQPQHF. CDR3 bases: TGTGCCAGCAGTCCCGGGCTGCTTTATAGCAATCAGCCCCAGCATTTT.